The sample holds a few counts of the clone carrying this T cell receptor (beta chain). The data derive from a study of blood T cell repertoires in COVID-19. Study as a whole: The study drew acute and convalescent COVID-19 samples from the United States, Italy and Spain.

Unmatched junction bases numbered 7, after V lost 4 bases and J lost 5 bases. Germline V lookup: CDR1 SGHRS, CDR2 YFSETQ. The CDR3 is 16 amino acids. Participant ages covered roughly 18 to 89 years across about two dozen US areas. TCRdb keeps only in-frame clones here, not all; method: immunoSEQ multiplex PCR. The sample includes around 500,000 clones, roughly 88% of them seen just once. The sequence was obtained from a woman aged 40 to 49 who had recovered from COVID-19. The J gene is TRBJ2-2, the V gene TRBV5-1; 11 bases fit TRBD1. Specimen: PBMCs or T cells enriched from blood (not recorded which). In DNA form, the CDR3 reads TGCGCCAGCAGCCCGGGACAGGGGGAGAGGACCGGGGAGCTGTTTTTT. As protein: CASSPGQGERTGELFF.